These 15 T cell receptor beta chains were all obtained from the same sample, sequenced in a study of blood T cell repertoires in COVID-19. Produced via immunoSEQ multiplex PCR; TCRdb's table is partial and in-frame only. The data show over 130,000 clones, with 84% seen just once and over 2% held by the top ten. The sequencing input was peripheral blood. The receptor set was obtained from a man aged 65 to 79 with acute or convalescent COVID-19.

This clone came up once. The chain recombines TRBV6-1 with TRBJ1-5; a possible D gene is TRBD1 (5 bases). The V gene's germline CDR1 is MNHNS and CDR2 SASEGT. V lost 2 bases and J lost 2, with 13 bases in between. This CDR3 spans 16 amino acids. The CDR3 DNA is TGTGCCAGCAGTGAAATAGCGGGGGTCGGCAATCAGCCCCAGCATTTT. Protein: CASSEIAGVGNQPQHF.

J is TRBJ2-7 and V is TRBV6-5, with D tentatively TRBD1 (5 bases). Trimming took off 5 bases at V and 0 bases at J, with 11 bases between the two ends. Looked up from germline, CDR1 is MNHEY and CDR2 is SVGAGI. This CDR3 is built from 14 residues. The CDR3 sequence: CASSPFQGSYEQYF. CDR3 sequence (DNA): TGTGCCAGCAGTCCCTTCCAGGGCTCCTACGAGCAGTACTTC.

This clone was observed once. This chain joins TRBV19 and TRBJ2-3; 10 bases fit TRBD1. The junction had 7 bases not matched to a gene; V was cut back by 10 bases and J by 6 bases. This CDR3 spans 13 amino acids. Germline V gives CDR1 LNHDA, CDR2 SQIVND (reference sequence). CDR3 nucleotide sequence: TGTGCCACCTCGGGACAGGGGAGGGATACGCAGTATTTT. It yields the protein CATSGQGRDTQYF.

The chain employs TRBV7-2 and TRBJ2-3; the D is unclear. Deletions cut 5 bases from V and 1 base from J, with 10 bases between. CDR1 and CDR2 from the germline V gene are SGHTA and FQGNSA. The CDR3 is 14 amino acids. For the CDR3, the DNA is TGTGCCAGCAGCCGCGCGTCGCGCACAGATACGCAGTATTTT. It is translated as CASSRASRTDTQYF.

CDR3 loop: CASSTHRGRTEKLFF. CDR3 bases: TGTGCCAGTAGTACACACAGGGGCCGAACTGAAAAACTGTTTTTT. This chain uses TRBV19 with TRBJ1-4; 7 nucleotides align to TRBD1. CDR1 is LNHDA, CDR2 SQIVND, per germline (reference sequence). The CDR3 extends over 15 amino acids. V lost 4 bases, J lost 7 bases, and 9 bases stayed unmatched.

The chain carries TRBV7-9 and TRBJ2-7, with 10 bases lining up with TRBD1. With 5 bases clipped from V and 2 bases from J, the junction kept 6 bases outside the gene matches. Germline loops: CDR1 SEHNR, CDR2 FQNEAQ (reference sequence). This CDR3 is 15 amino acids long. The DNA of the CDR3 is TGTGCCAGCAGCCCAACGGGACAGGGGCCCTACGAGCAGTACTTC. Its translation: CASSPTGQGPYEQYF.

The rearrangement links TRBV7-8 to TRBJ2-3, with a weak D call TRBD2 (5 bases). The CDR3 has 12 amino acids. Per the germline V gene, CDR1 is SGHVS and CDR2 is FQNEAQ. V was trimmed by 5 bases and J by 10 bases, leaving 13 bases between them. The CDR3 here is CASSQRSIAQYF. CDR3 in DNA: TGTGCCAGCAGCCAGCGGAGTATAGCGCAGTATTTT.

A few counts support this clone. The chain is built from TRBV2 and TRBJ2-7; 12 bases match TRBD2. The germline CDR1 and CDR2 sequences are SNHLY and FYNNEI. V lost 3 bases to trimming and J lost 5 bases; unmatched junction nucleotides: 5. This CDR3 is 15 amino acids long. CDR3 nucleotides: TGTGCCAGCAGTGATCAGGGACTAGCGGGTAACGAGCAGTACTTC. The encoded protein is CASSDQGLAGNEQYF.

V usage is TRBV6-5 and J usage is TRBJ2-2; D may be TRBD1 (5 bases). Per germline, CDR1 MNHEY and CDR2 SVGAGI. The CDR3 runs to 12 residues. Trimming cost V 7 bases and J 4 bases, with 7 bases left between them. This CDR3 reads CASKGSTGELFF. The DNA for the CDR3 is TGTGCCAGCAAGGGGTCCACCGGGGAGCTGTTTTTT.

CDR3 protein: CASSFRDSGQETQYF. CDR3 in DNA: TGCGCCAGCAGCTTTCGGGACAGTGGCCAAGAGACCCAGTACTTC. This sequence joins TRBV5-1 and TRBJ2-5; TRBD1 agrees at 7 bases. The CDR3 consists of 15 residues. Germline V gene data show CDR1 as SGHRS and CDR2 as YFSETQ. J gave up 1 base and V 2 bases, and 5 bases lay outside the gene matches.

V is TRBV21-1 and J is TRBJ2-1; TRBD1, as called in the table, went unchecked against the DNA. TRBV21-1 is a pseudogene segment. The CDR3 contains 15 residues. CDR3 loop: CAAAVEGTGDNEQFF. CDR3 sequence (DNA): TGTGCCGCGGCCGTAGAGGGGACAGGGGACAATGAGCAGTTCTTC.

In DNA, the CDR3 is TGTGCCAGCAGCCAGACAGGGAGCTCCTACGAGCAGTACTTC. This codes for CASSQTGSSYEQYF. The chain combines TRBV14 with TRBJ2-7; TRBD1 matches 7 bases. The CDR3 runs to 14 residues. The germline gives CDR1 SGHDN, CDR2 FVKESK. V trimming: 3 bases; J trimming: 0 bases; junction bases outside the gene matches: 2.

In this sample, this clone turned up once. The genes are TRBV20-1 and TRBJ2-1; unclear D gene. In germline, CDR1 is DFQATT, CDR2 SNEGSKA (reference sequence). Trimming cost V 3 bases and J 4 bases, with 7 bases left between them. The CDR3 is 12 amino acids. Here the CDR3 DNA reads TGCAGTGCTAGTCGTCAGTACAATGAGCAGTTCTTC. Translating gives CSASRQYNEQFF.

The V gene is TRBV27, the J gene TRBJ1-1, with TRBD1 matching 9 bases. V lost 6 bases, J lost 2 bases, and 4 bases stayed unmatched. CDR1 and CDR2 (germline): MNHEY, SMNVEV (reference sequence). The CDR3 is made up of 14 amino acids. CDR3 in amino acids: CASRPTGGNTEAFF. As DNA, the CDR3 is TGTGCCAGCAGGCCGACAGGGGGTAACACTGAAGCTTTCTTT.

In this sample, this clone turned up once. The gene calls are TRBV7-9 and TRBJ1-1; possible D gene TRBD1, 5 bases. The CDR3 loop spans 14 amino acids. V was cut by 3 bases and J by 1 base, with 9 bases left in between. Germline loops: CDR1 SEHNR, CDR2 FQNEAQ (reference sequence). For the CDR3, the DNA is TGTGCCAGCAGCTTCAGGGAATCGAACACTGAAGCTTTCTTT. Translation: CASSFRESNTEAFF.